These 27 T cell receptor beta chains originate from one sample sequenced in a study of blood T cell repertoires in COVID-19. Sequencing was performed with immunoSEQ multiplex PCR; in TCRdb, only in-frame clones are kept and a portion is missing. The table records around 210,000 clones, approximately 82% of them present only once. The specimen sequenced was peripheral blood. These receptors were collected from a human donor in a cohort sampled during active COVID-19.

This rearrangement joins TRBV7-9 to TRBJ1-4; D remains ambiguous. This CDR3 contains 14 residues. Trimming stripped 2 bases from V and 3 bases from J, with 7 bases between. CDR1 is SEHNR and CDR2 is FQNEAQ in the germline V gene (reference sequence). CDR3 bases: TGTGCCAGCAGCTTAAGTACAGCTAATGAAAAACTGTTTTTT. The encoded protein is CASSLSTANEKLFF.

The rearrangement links TRBV28 to TRBJ2-5, with unresolved D. This CDR3 spans 13 amino acids. In germline, CDR1 is MDHEN, CDR2 SYDVKM. CDR3 sequence reads: CSIKRGAQETQYF. CDR3 bases: TGTTCTATCAAACGTGGAGCGCAAGAGACCCAGTACTTC. Together with reference TRBV28 and TRBJ2-5, the CDR3 gives the full variable domain: DVKVTQSSRYLVKRTGEKVFLECVQDMDHENMFWYRQDPGLGLRLIYFSYDVKMKEKGDIPEGYSVSREKKERFSLILESASTNQTSMYLCSIKRGAQETQYFGPGTRLLVL.

Comment on this clone: One end of the junction fails to match germline, which may point to a read error. This chain uses TRBV6-1 with TRBJ2-1, with TRBD1 matching 9 bases. CDR1 MNHNS and CDR2 SASEGT come from the germline V gene. The CDR3 runs to 11 residues. This chain's CDR3 is CASSDRDREVF. DNA of the CDR3: TGTGCCAGCAGTGACCGGGACAGGGAGGTCTTC.

The chain joins TRBV10-1 to TRBJ2-7, with a possible D match to TRBD2 (5 bases). The CDR3 consists of 14 residues. Trimming left V 0 bases short and J 2 bases short, with 8 bases between. Germline lookup yields CDR1 WNHNN and CDR2 SYGVQD (reference sequence). CDR3 region: CASSESGVAYEQYF. The CDR3 DNA reads as TGCGCCAGCAGTGAGTCCGGGGTCGCCTACGAGCAGTACTTC.

This chain links TRBV25-1 with TRBJ2-1, with D possibly matching TRBD1 (6 bases). The germline gives CDR1 MGHDK, CDR2 SYGVNS. This CDR3 is built from 15 residues. Trimming stripped 3 bases from V and 3 bases from J, with 12 bases between. CDR3 sequence: CASSDGGSFYNEQFF. For the CDR3, the DNA is TGTGCCAGCAGTGATGGGGGCTCCTTCTACAATGAGCAGTTCTTC.

The chain uses TRBV6-1 and TRBJ1-5; 9 bases line up with TRBD1. The CDR3 length is 15 residues. J lost 5 bases, V lost 2 bases, and 4 bases had no gene match. Germline-derived CDR1 and CDR2 are MNHNS and SASEGT. The CDR3 nucleotides read TGTGCCAGCAGTGAAAGGGACAGGGAATATCAGCCCCAGCATTTT. This translates into CASSERDREYQPQHF.

The rearrangement joins TRBV4-2 to TRBJ2-7, with a tentative D call TRBD2 (5 bases). This CDR3 has 14 residues. Germline-derived CDR1 and CDR2 are LGHNA and YNFKEQ. V lost 8 bases to trimming and J lost 0 bases, with 14 bases between them. Here the CDR3 reads CASSGWLSSYEQYF. The CDR3 DNA is TGTGCCAGCTCGGGGTGGTTAAGCTCCTACGAGCAGTACTTC.

V usage is TRBV18 and J usage is TRBJ2-2, with D possibly matching TRBD1 (6 bases). Germline V lookup: CDR1 KGHSH, CDR2 LQKENI. The length of the CDR3 is 16 residues. V was pared by 1 base and J by 4 bases, with 13 bases between. CDR3 sequence (DNA): TGTGCCAGCTCACCACTACCCCCCAGGGGCACCGGGGAGCTGTTTTTT. Translating gives CASSPLPPRGTGELFF.

V gene TRBV4-2 combines with J gene TRBJ2-7; 9 bases line up with TRBD2. The J segment lost 1 base and the V segment lost 4 bases, leaving 11 bases of the junction unmatched. CDR3 length: 17 residues. Germline V gives CDR1 LGHNA, CDR2 YNFKEQ. The CDR3 sequence: CASSLRAAAGGSYEQYF. The CDR3 bases are TGTGCCAGCAGCCTTAGAGCGGCAGCGGGAGGATCCTACGAGCAGTACTTC.

This rearrangement joins TRBV5-6 to TRBJ2-1; D might be TRBD1 (6 bases). The CDR3 is 15 amino acids. In germline, CDR1 is SGHDT, CDR2 YYEEEE. V was trimmed by 0 bases and J by 4 bases, leaving 11 bases between them. CDR3 DNA: TGTGCCAGCAGCTTGGAGGGGGAGCCGTACAATGAGCAGTTCTTC. Translated, it gives CASSLEGEPYNEQFF.

The chain employs TRBV5-1 and TRBJ2-3; 7 bases line up with TRBD2. Germline loops: CDR1 SGHRS, CDR2 YFSETQ. The J segment lost 1 base and the V segment lost 4 bases, leaving 6 bases of the junction unmatched. The CDR3 covers 15 residues. The CDR3, as DNA: TGCGCCAGCAGCCAACGGGACTATGGCACAGATACGCAGTATTTT. Amino acid sequence: CASSQRDYGTDTQYF.

The chain employs TRBV19 and TRBJ2-1; 12 nucleotides align to TRBD2. The CDR3 spans 15 residues. The V segment lost 5 bases and the J segment 6 bases; nucleotides outside the gene matches: 5. CDR1 and CDR2 from the germline V gene are LNHDA and SQIVND (reference sequence). The CDR3 DNA sequence: TGTGCCAGTAGTGATCTAGCGGGAGGGTTCAATGAGCAGTTCTTC. It translates to CASSDLAGGFNEQFF. Complete variable domain (other parts from reference TRBV19 and TRBJ2-1): DGGITQSPKYLFRKEGQNVTLSCEQNLNHDAMYWYRQDPGQGLRLIYYSQIVNDFQKGDIAEGYSVSREKKESFPLTVTSAQKNPTAFYLCASSDLAGGFNEQFFGPGTRLTVL.

The chain is built from TRBV28 and TRBJ1-5; TRBD1 is a possible D gene (5 bases). This CDR3 spans 14 amino acids. Germline V gene lookup returns CDR1 MDHEN and CDR2 SYDVKM. Trimming took off 5 bases at V and 7 bases at J, with 15 bases between the two ends. This chain's CDR3 is CASSIPRGSQPQHF. The CDR3 nucleotides read TGTGCCAGCAGTATTCCCCGGGGGAGCCAGCCCCAGCATTTT.

This clone has a handful of counts. The J gene is TRBJ1-5, the V gene TRBV19, with TRBD1 matching 9 bases. The CDR3 runs to 14 residues. V trimming: 9 bases; J trimming: 6 bases; junction bases outside the gene matches: 9. Germline V gene data show CDR1 as LNHDA and CDR2 as SQIVND (reference sequence). The CDR3, as DNA: TGTGCCAGCCAGGGACAGGGCAGGATTCAGCCCCAGCATTTT. Its translation is CASQGQGRIQPQHF.

The chain couples TRBV2 to TRBJ1-5; D gene uncertain. The CDR3 has 15 amino acids. V lost 3 bases and J 2 bases, leaving 11 bases between the germline ends. In germline, CDR1 is SNHLY, CDR2 FYNNEI. CDR3 nucleotide sequence: TGTGCCAGCAGTGATGGCGGGTCCGGCAATCAGCCCCAGCATTTT. Protein product: CASSDGGSGNQPQHF.

The chain joins TRBV28 to TRBJ2-5; 14 bases map to TRBD2. CDR1 is MDHEN, CDR2 SYDVKM, per germline. CDR3 length: 18 amino acids. The V gene end was trimmed by 4 bases and the J gene end by 0 bases; junction bases not matched to a gene: 7. CDR3: CASSSPGLAGAYQETQYF. As DNA, the CDR3 is TGTGCCAGCAGTTCGCCGGGACTAGCGGGAGCGTACCAAGAGACCCAGTACTTC.

This clone was counted between two and nine times. V gene TRBV5-1 combines with J gene TRBJ2-5; 10 bases map to TRBD1. J gave up 4 bases and V 2 bases, and 5 bases lay outside the gene matches. This CDR3 contains 15 residues. Per germline, CDR1 SGHRS and CDR2 YFSETQ. The CDR3 protein is CASSLGTGAVETQYF. The CDR3, as DNA: TGCGCCAGCAGCTTAGGGACAGGGGCCGTAGAGACCCAGTACTTC.

This clone showed up just once. This chain connects TRBV7-2 to TRBJ1-5, with D unresolved. The V end was cut by 5 bases, the J end by 4 bases, with 9 bases between. This CDR3 has 13 residues. The germline CDR1 and CDR2 sequences are SGHTA and FQGNSA. This chain's CDR3 is CASSLSGNQPQHF. The CDR3 nucleotides are TGTGCCAGCAGCCTATCGGGTAATCAGCCCCAGCATTTT.

As DNA, the CDR3 is TGTGCCAGCAGTTTTCCCCGGACTAGCGGGAGAGCCGCCTACGAGCAGTACTTC. Encoded protein: CASSFPRTSGRAAYEQYF. The V call is TRBV28, the J call TRBJ2-7, with 13 bases that match TRBD2. Per germline, CDR1 MDHEN and CDR2 SYDVKM. Trimming took 3 bases from V and 2 from J; bases not matched to a gene: 10. The CDR3 consists of 18 residues.

V and J are TRBV5-1 and TRBJ2-1; weak D call: TRBD2 (5 bases). The CDR3 consists of 13 residues. V was clipped by 4 bases and J by 10 bases, with 15 bases between them. Germline CDR1 and CDR2: SGHRS and YFSETQ. The CDR3: CASSPGPSREQFF. CDR3 coding DNA: TGCGCCAGCAGCCCGGGCCCTAGCAGGGAGCAGTTCTTC. Together with reference TRBV5-1 and TRBJ2-1, the CDR3 gives the full variable domain: KAGVTQTPRYLIKTRGQQVTLSCSPISGHRSVSWYQQTPGQGLQFLFEYFSETQRNKGNFPGRFSGRQFSNSRSEMNVSTLELGDSALYLCASSPGPSREQFFGPGTRLTVL.

This clone was counted once. The chain is built from TRBV5-1 and TRBJ2-7; 8 bases map to TRBD1. Per the germline V gene, CDR1 is SGHRS and CDR2 is YFSETQ. This CDR3 has 15 residues. V gave up 0 bases and J gave up 1 base; unmatched junction bases: 3. The CDR3 is CASSLAWTGSYEQYF. CDR3 DNA: TGCGCCAGCAGCTTGGCGTGGACAGGGTCCTACGAGCAGTACTTC. Combining the CDR3 with reference TRBV5-1 and TRBJ2-7 gives the whole variable domain KAGVTQTPRYLIKTRGQQVTLSCSPISGHRSVSWYQQTPGQGLQFLFEYFSETQRNKGNFPGRFSGRQFSNSRSEMNVSTLELGDSALYLCASSLAWTGSYEQYFGPGTRLTVT.

This clone was picked up one time. The chain carries TRBV6-5 and TRBJ2-1; 10 bases map to TRBD1. The V segment lost 7 bases and the J segment 3 bases; nucleotides outside the gene matches: 6. Germline V gene lookup returns CDR1 MNHEY and CDR2 SVGAGI. The CDR3 length is 15 residues. CDR3 amino acids: CASIADRGLYNEQFF. CDR3 DNA: TGTGCCAGCATCGCAGACAGGGGGCTCTACAATGAGCAGTTCTTC.

This clone was recorded only once. J is TRBJ2-2 and V is TRBV6-5; D is uncertain. CDR3 size: 16 residues. V was shortened by 0 bases and J by 0 bases, with 8 bases between the two germline ends. The germline V gene has CDR1 MNHEY and CDR2 SVGAGI. The CDR3 loop is CASSYSSPANTGELFF. The CDR3 DNA sequence: TGTGCCAGCAGTTACTCTTCCCCCGCGAACACCGGGGAGCTGTTTTTT.

The J gene is TRBJ2-7, the V gene TRBV28; 12 nucleotides match TRBD1. The V gene's germline CDR1 is MDHEN and CDR2 SYDVKM. This CDR3 contains 17 residues. With V trimmed by 6 bases and J by 2 bases, 11 bases remained unmatched. The CDR3, as DNA: TGTGCCAGCAGCGAAACTTGGGGGGACAGGGGGCCCTACGAGCAGTACTTC. Protein sequence: CASSETWGDRGPYEQYF. Full variable domain (rest looked up from reference TRBV28 and TRBJ2-7): DVKVTQSSRYLVKRTGEKVFLECVQDMDHENMFWYRQDPGLGLRLIYFSYDVKMKEKGDIPEGYSVSREKKERFSLILESASTNQTSMYLCASSETWGDRGPYEQYFGPGTRLTVT.

The chain has TRBV24-1 and TRBJ2-7, with 9 bases aligning to TRBD1. V gave up 7 bases and J gave up 5 bases; unmatched junction bases: 5. The CDR3 extends over 13 amino acids. Germline loops: CDR1 KGHDR, CDR2 SFDVKD. CDR3 region: CATSRDRVDEQYF. As DNA, the CDR3 is TGTGCCACCAGCCGGGACAGGGTGGACGAGCAGTACTTC.

CDR3 DNA: TGTGCCAGCAGTGACGGACTAGCGGGAGTCTATGAGCAGTTCTTC. Encoded protein: CASSDGLAGVYEQFF. This rearrangement joins TRBV6-4 to TRBJ2-1; 13 positions agree with TRBD2. The CDR3 is 15 amino acids. Germline CDR1 is MRHNA and CDR2 is SNTAGT. V shed 2 bases, J shed 8 bases, and the junction held 3 bases outside the gene matches.

The V gene is TRBV29-1, the J gene TRBJ2-5, with 8 bases matching TRBD1. There are 12 residues in the CDR3. Germline values: CDR1 SQVTM, CDR2 ANQGSEA. J gave up 3 bases and V 7 bases, and 4 bases lay outside the gene matches. The CDR3 sequence is CSGWTGKETQYF. The CDR3 DNA reads as TGCAGCGGATGGACAGGGAAAGAGACCCAGTACTTC.